Presented here are 16 T cell receptor beta chains from one specimen sequenced in a study of T cell responses to AZD1222 COVID-19 vaccine. Profiling relied on immunoSEQ multiplex PCR, and the TCRdb table lists in-frame clones only, not all of them. The sample lists 170,000 or so clones, roughly 87% occurring once. Sequencing used peripheral blood, obtained on day 0 of AZD1222 vaccination. These receptors were collected from an adult in good health.

J is TRBJ2-2 and V is TRBV3-1 (or the pseudogene TRBV3-2), with 9 bases lining up with TRBD1. Germline assignment: CDR1 LGHDT and CDR2 YNNKEL (reference sequence). V gave up 4 bases and J gave up 4 bases; unmatched junction bases: 7. The CDR3 totals 16 residues. CDR3 in DNA: TGTGCCAGCAGCCGCCGGGGACAGGGCGGCACCGGGGAGCTGTTTTTT. This gives the protein CASSRRGQGGTGELFF.

V and J are TRBV27 and TRBJ1-5; TRBD1 might be the D (5 bases). The CDR3 consists of 12 residues. Germline CDR1 reads MNHEY; CDR2 reads SMNVEV (reference sequence). V shed 5 bases and J shed 7 bases, with 9 bases lying between them. CDR3 nucleotide sequence: TGTGCCAGCAGTCAGCGGGACCAGCCCCAGCATTTT. It yields the protein CASSQRDQPQHF.

This chain links TRBV7-3 with TRBJ2-1, with D maybe TRBD2 (6 bases). Trimming pared 0 bases from V and 9 bases from J, leaving 6 bases between. The CDR3 loop spans 12 amino acids. The V gene's germline CDR1 is SGHTA and CDR2 FQGTGA. The CDR3 nucleotides read TGTGCCAGCAGCTTAACGGGGGGTGAGCAGTTCTTC. Translating it yields CASSLTGGEQFF.

The V gene is TRBV11-1, the J gene TRBJ2-3, with D unclear. Germline CDR1 and CDR2: SGHAT and FQDESV (reference sequence). The CDR3 consists of 15 residues. V lost 5 bases and J lost 7, with 19 bases in between. The CDR3 DNA reads as TGTGCCAGCAGCCCCCCAAGCCGATCCGGATATACGCAGTATTTT. Its translation is CASSPPSRSGYTQYF.

The chain is built from TRBV6-5 and TRBJ2-4, with TRBD1 as a possible D gene (6 bases). Trimming shortened V by 6 bases and J by 9 bases, and 21 bases separated the two germline ends. The CDR3 totals 15 residues. Per germline, CDR1 MNHEY and CDR2 SVGAGI. The DNA of the CDR3 is TGTGCCAGCAGGATCGGGGCAGGGGTGTTGGGCATTCAGTACTTC. Translation: CASRIGAGVLGIQYF.

This rearrangement joins TRBV9 to TRBJ2-5, with TRBD2 matching 15 bases. Germline trimming cut 5 bases from V and 4 bases from J; bases unmatched to any gene: 6. This CDR3 has 16 amino acids. Germline values: CDR1 SGDLS, CDR2 YYNGEE. The CDR3 spells CASSTGLAGGLETQYF. CDR3 coding DNA: TGTGCCAGCAGTACGGGACTAGCGGGAGGTCTAGAGACCCAGTACTTC.

The rearrangement joins TRBV4-1 to TRBJ2-1; 9 bases align to TRBD2. J lost 2 bases, V lost 0 bases, and 14 bases had no gene match. CDR1 MGHRA and CDR2 YSYEKL come from the germline V gene. This CDR3 contains 20 residues. In DNA, the CDR3 is TGCGCCAGCAGCCAAGATAAGGTTGGAGCGGGAGGATCCCCCTACAATGAGCAGTTCTTC. This codes for CASSQDKVGAGGSPYNEQFF.

For the CDR3, the DNA is TGTGCCAGTTCCCGGACAGTAAGTGGGGATCAGCCCCAGCATTTT. Protein sequence: CASSRTVSGDQPQHF. The chain uses TRBV19 and TRBJ1-5; maybe TRBD1 (6 bases). CDR3 length: 15 amino acids. Trimming took off 8 bases at V and 5 bases at J, with 19 bases between the two ends. The germline V gene encodes CDR1 LNHDA and CDR2 SQIVND (reference sequence). Complete variable domain (other parts from reference TRBV19 and TRBJ1-5): DGGITQSPKYLFRKEGQNVTLSCEQNLNHDAMYWYRQDPGQGLRLIYYSQIVNDFQKGDIAEGYSVSREKKESFPLTVTSAQKNPTAFYLCASSRTVSGDQPQHFGDGTRLSIL.

V gene TRBV15 combines with J gene TRBJ1-6; tentative D call: TRBD1 (6 bases). Trimming took 1 base from V and 7 from J, leaving 11 bases between them. CDR1 LNHNV and CDR2 YYDKDF come from the germline V gene (reference sequence). The CDR3 loop spans 15 amino acids. In DNA form, the CDR3 reads TGTGCCACCAGCAGAGTTCGGACAGAGAATTCACCCCTCCACTTT. It translates to CATSRVRTENSPLHF.

This clone was found once. This rearrangement joins TRBV6-5 to TRBJ1-4; D is uncertain. V lost 6 bases and J lost 12, with 17 bases in between. Germline CDR1 and CDR2: MNHEY and SVGAGI. This CDR3 contains 13 residues. The CDR3 spells CASREGLNSELFF. CDR3 in DNA: TGTGCCAGCAGGGAGGGCCTAAATAGTGAACTGTTTTTT.

This chain uses TRBV12-5 with TRBJ1-5; 7 bases fit TRBD1. Losses at the gene ends were 2 bases for V and 7 bases for J; bases not matched to a gene: 14. The CDR3 loop spans 17 amino acids. Germline V gives CDR1 LGHNT, CDR2 FRNRAP. This chain's CDR3 is CASGLSGGQFGGQPQHF. As DNA, the CDR3 is TGTGCTAGTGGTTTGTCAGGGGGACAGTTTGGGGGACAGCCCCAGCATTTT.

In its sample, this clone was seen once. The chain employs TRBV14 and TRBJ1-6, with D perhaps TRBD1 (6 bases). Trimming stripped 1 base from V and 7 bases from J, with 14 bases between. There are 16 residues in the CDR3. Germline CDR1 reads SGHDN; CDR2 reads FVKESK. CDR3 in DNA: TGTGCCAGCAGCCAAGCTCTACAGGGCGGCAATTCACCCCTCCACTTT. Protein sequence: CASSQALQGGNSPLHF.

This chain connects TRBV2 to TRBJ1-5, with TRBD1 identical over 11 bases. Germline V gives CDR1 SNHLY, CDR2 FYNNEI. The CDR3 sequence is 14 residues long. J lost 5 bases, V lost 8 bases, and 5 bases had no gene match. The CDR3 sequence: CASGDRGAHQPQHF. The CDR3 DNA sequence: TGTGCCAGCGGGGACAGGGGGGCGCATCAGCCCCAGCATTTT.

This chain joins TRBV5-1 and TRBJ2-1; TRBD2 agrees at 9 bases. Unmatched junction bases numbered 3, after V lost 3 bases and J lost 5 bases. The CDR3 extends over 14 amino acids. Germline CDR1 SGHRS, CDR2 YFSETQ. CDR3 nucleotides: TGCGCCAGCAGCTCCATAGCGGGAGACAATGAGCAGTTCTTC. Translated: CASSSIAGDNEQFF.

This clone was observed a single time. The chain joins TRBV5-1 to TRBJ1-1; D perhaps matches TRBD1 (5 bases). This CDR3 comprises 14 residues. Trimming took off 0 bases at V and 5 bases at J, with 11 bases between the two ends. CDR1 and CDR2 (germline): SGHRS, YFSETQ. The chain's CDR3 is CASSLVTAGTEAFF. The CDR3 DNA follows: TGCGCCAGCAGCTTGGTCACCGCAGGGACTGAAGCTTTCTTT.

This clone was counted a single time. The chain employs TRBV7-9 and TRBJ1-2; no reliable D call. CDR1 and CDR2 (germline): SEHNR, FQNEAQ (reference sequence). This CDR3 is built from 15 residues. V was shortened by 2 bases and J by 8 bases, with 18 bases between the two germline ends. The CDR3 DNA reads as TGTGCCAGCAGCTTAATGCCGGTAGGCTTAGAAGGCTACACCTTC. As protein: CASSLMPVGLEGYTF. Full variable domain (remainder filled in from reference TRBV7-9 and TRBJ1-2): DTGVSQNPRHKITKRGQNVTFRCDPISEHNRLYWYRQTLGQGPEFLTYFQNEAQLEKSRLLSDRFSAERPKGSFSTLEIQRTEQGDSAMYLCASSLMPVGLEGYTFGSGTRLTVV.